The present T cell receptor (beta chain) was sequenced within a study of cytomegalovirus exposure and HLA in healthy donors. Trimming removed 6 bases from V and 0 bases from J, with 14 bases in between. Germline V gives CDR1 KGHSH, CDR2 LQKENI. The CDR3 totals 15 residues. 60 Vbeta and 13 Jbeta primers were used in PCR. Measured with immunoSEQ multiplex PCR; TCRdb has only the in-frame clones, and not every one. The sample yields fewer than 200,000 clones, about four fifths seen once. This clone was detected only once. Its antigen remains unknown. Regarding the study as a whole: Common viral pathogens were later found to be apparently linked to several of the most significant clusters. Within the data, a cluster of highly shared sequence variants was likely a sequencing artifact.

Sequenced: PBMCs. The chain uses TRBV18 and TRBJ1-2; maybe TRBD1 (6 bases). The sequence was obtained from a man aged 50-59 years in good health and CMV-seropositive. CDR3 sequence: CASSLETGPNYGYTF. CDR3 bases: TGTGCCAGCTCCCTAGAGACAGGCCCTAACTATGGCTACACCTTC.